This TCR beta chain was recorded in a study of blood T cell repertoires in COVID-19. Study background: The samples span acute and convalescent COVID-19 from the United States, Italy and Spain.

Sequenced by immunoSEQ multiplex PCR; TCRdb stores in-frame clones only, minus some. Found here are roughly 500,000 clones, roughly 88% of them singletons; the top ten hold 1.8%. The CDR3 has 13 amino acids. Trimming removed 2 bases at V and 6 bases at J, with 9 bases between. The participants were between roughly 18 and 89 years old and came from under 25 US areas. Donors were grouped by their self-reported clinical history. The chain carries TRBV12-3 or TRBV12-4 and TRBJ2-3; D gene unclear. Sample: PBMCs or T cells enriched from blood (not recorded which). The TCR was taken from a woman aged 40 to 50 who had recovered from COVID-19. Here the CDR3 DNA reads TGTGCCAGCAGTTTATATCCGGAGGATACGCAGTATTTT. This translates into CASSLYPEDTQYF.